This T cell receptor beta chain was sequenced for a study of spatial heterogeneity in lung cancer. Whole-study context: Combinations of a unique TCR and a UMI were tallied in raw reads, and on average each appeared more than ten times. General observations from the study: Alpha chain coverage of tumor T cells was estimated at roughly 6.9%, and beta chain coverage at roughly 14%. Counts that tracked tumor mutation counts were those of expanded intratumoral alpha and beta TCRs.

Many counts were recorded for this clonotype. Its antigen is not identified. The CDR3 runs to 13 residues. The V end was cut by 4 bases, the J end by 9 bases, with 19 bases between. In germline, CDR1 is SQVTM, CDR2 ANQGSEA. Time point meaning: sample taken at primary tumor resection. Whole RNA was taken from tumor, nontumor lung or frozen PBMC; it was then sequenced unsorted. All TCR cDNA molecules were individually tagged with a unique molecular identifier. TCRdb reprocessed the 5' RACE reads via MiXCR and lists one record per CDR3 protein. The top ten hold 12% to 15% of the sample, which has fewer than 9,500 distinct CDR3 sequences, 2.9% seen once.

This TCR was sampled from a male donor with early-stage non-small cell lung cancer. The sample here was lung tumor tissue, taken at surgery. The chain uses TRBV29-1 and TRBJ2-7; a weak D match, TRBD2 (5 bases). The CDR3 spells CSVANSGGERQYF. The DNA for the CDR3 is TGCAGCGTTGCGAATTCAGGAGGAGAACGGCAGTACTTC.